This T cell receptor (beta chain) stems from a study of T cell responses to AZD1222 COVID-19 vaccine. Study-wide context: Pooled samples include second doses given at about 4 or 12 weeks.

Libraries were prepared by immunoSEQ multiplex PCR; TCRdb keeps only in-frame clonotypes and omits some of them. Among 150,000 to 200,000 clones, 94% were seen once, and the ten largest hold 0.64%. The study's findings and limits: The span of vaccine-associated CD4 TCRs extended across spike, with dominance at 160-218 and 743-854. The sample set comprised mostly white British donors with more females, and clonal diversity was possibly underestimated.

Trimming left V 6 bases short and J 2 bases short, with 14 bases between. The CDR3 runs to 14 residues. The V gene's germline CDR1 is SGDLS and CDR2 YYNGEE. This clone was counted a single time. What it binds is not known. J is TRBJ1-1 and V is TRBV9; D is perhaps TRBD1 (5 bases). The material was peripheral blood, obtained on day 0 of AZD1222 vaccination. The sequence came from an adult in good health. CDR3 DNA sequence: TGTGCCAGCACTGGGGGGGGATCAAACACTGAAGCTTTCTTT. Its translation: CASTGGGSNTEAFF.